Included here is one T cell receptor (beta chain) sequence, with context. The sample comes from a study of blood T cell repertoires in COVID-19. In germline, CDR1 is SGHKS, CDR2 YYEKEE (reference sequence). V was shortened by 3 bases and J by 3 bases, with 6 bases between the two germline ends. The CDR3 runs 12 residues. Some clones are missing from TCRdb's copy, which holds only in-frame ones; the method was immunoSEQ multiplex PCR. Of roughly 160,000 clones listed, 75% to 90% are singletons. Sequencing input: PBMCs or T cells enriched from blood (not recorded which). The genes are TRBV5-5 and TRBJ2-5, with a possible D match to TRBD2 (6 bases). This TCR came from an older woman who had recovered from COVID-19. The CDR3 nucleotides read TGTGCCAGCAGCTGGGAGGAAGAGACCCAGTACTTC. Protein: CASSWEEETQYF.